The clone carrying this T cell receptor beta chain has more than one count but fewer than ten. The investigators amplified TCR beta CDR3 regions from RNA transcripts. TCR CDR3 regions were first amplified by RT-PCR with HTBI primers. MiXCR, run by TCRdb on the multiplex PCR reads, gives a single entry per CDR3 protein. The data show around 390,000 distinct CDR3 sequences, around 13% seen once. The data stem from a study of T cells in Graves' hyperthyroidism and ophthalmopathy. The receptor was derived from a woman aged 30 to 39 with Graves' ophthalmopathy. Sequenced: blood.

The CDR3 is CASSPTGGKGEQYF. In DNA, the CDR3 is TGTGCCAGCAGCCCAACAGGGGGCAAAGGCGAGCAGTACTTC. The chain combines TRBV7-3 with TRBJ2-7; 9 bases map to TRBD1. Trimming removed 5 bases from V and 6 bases from J; junction bases left unmatched: 8. CDR1 and CDR2 (germline): SGHTA, FQGTGA. This CDR3 has 14 residues.